What follows are 3 T cell receptor beta chains derived from one specimen sequenced in a study of blood T cell repertoires in COVID-19. Method: immunoSEQ multiplex PCR; TCRdb's copy keeps in-frame clones and lacks some. The sample records approximately 190,000 clones, around 76% being singletons. Sequenced input: peripheral blood. The receptors shown here come from a woman in her fifties or sixties with COVID-19, enrolled during active disease.

The chain employs TRBV5-4 and TRBJ2-2; the match to TRBD1 covers 10 bases. In germline, CDR1 is SGHNT, CDR2 YYREEE (reference sequence). With 3 bases clipped from V and 1 base from J, the junction kept 3 bases outside the gene matches. The CDR3 contains 16 residues. In DNA form, the CDR3 reads TGTGCCAGCAGCTCTTGGGACAGGGGGAACACCGGGGAGCTGTTTTTT. Encoded protein: CASSSWDRGNTGELFF.

The chain links TRBV18 to TRBJ2-2, with 7 positions matching TRBD1. Germline loops: CDR1 KGHSH, CDR2 LQKENI. The V gene end was trimmed by 6 bases and the J gene end by 1 base; junction bases not matched to a gene: 5. CDR3 length equals 15 residues. CDR3 residues: CASSLGQLNTGELFF. The DNA for the CDR3 is TGTGCCAGCTCCTTGGGACAGTTGAACACCGGGGAGCTGTTTTTT.

The J gene is TRBJ2-1, the V gene TRBV19; 13 bases are a match to TRBD2. This CDR3 has 17 amino acids. Germline CDR1 reads LNHDA; CDR2 reads SQIVND (reference sequence). The V segment lost 5 bases and the J segment 8 bases; nucleotides outside the gene matches: 12. The CDR3, as DNA: TGTGCCAGTAGTGCGTTCGGACTAGCGGGAGTATTTCATGAGCAGTTCTTC. The encoded protein is CASSAFGLAGVFHEQFF.